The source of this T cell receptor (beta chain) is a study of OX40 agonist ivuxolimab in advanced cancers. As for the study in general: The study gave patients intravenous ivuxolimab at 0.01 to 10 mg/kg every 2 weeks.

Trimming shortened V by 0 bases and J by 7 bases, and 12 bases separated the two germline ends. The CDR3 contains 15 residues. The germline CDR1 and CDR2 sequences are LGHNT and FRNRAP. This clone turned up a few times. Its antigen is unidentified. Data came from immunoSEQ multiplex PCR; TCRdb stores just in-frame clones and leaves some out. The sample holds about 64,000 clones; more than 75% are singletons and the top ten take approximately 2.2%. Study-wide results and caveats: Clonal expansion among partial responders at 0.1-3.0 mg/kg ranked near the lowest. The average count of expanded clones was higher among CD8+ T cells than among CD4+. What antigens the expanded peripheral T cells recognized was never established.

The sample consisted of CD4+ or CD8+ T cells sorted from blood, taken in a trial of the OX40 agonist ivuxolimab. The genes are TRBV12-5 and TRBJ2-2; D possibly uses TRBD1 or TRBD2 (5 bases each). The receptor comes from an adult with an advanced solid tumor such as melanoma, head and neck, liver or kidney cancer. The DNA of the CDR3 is TGTGCTAGTGGTTTGGTCTTCGAGGGACGCGGGGAGCTGTTTTTT. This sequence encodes CASGLVFEGRGELFF.